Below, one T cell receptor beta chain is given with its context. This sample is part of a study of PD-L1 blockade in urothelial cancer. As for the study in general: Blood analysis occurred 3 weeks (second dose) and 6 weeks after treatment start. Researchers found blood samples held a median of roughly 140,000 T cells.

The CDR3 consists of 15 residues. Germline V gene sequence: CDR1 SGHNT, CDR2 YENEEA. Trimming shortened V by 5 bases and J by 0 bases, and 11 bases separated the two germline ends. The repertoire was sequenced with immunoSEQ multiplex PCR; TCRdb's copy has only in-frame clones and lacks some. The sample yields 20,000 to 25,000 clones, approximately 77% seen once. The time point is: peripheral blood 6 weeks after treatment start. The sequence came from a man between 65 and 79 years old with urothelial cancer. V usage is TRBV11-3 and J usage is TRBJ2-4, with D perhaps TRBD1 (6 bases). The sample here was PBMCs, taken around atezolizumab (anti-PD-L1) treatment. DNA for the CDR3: TGTGCCAGCAGCACAGGGACACTAGCCAAAAACATTCAGTACTTC. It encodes CASSTGTLAKNIQYF.